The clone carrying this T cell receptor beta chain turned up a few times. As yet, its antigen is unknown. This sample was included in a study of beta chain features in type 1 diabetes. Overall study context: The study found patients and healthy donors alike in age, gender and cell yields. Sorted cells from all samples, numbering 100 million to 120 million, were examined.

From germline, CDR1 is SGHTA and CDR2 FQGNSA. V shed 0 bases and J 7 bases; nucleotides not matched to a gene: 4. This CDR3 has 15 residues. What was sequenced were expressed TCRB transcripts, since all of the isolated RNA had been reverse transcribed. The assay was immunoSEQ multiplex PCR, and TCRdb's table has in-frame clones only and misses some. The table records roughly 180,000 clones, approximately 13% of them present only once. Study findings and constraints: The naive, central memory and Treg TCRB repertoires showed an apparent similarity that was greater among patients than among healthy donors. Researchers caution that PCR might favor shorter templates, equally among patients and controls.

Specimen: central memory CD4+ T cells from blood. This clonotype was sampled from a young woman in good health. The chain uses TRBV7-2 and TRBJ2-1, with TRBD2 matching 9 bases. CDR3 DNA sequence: TGTGCCAGCAGCTTAGCAGCGGGGGGTACGAATGAGCAGTTCTTC. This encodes CASSLAAGGTNEQFF.